This T cell receptor (beta chain) is from a study of technical replicates of blood from a handful of donors. The assay was immunoSEQ multiplex PCR, and TCRdb's table has in-frame clones only and misses some. The sample has about 97,000 clones, approximately 94% seen once. This receptor was identified in a human donor in good health. The source material was T cells isolated from PBMCs.

Here the CDR3 reads CASSAGLAASYNEQFF. DNA for the CDR3: TGTGCCAGCAGCGCCGGACTAGCGGCATCCTACAATGAGCAGTTCTTC. This rearrangement joins TRBV9 to TRBJ2-1; 10 bases agree with TRBD2. J gave up 1 base and V 3 bases, and 4 bases lay outside the gene matches. The V gene's germline CDR1 is SGDLS and CDR2 YYNGEE. This CDR3 region has 16 residues.